A selection of T cell receptor beta chains follows, all from one sample in a study of cytomegalovirus exposure and HLA in healthy donors. Sequencing used immunoSEQ multiplex PCR; TCRdb keeps in-frame clones, though not all of them. This sample has over 100,000 clones; 60% to 85% occur once, and the top ten carry more than 10%. Sequencing was done on a sample of PBMCs. Every receptor here comes from a woman aged 40 to 50 in good health and CMV-seropositive. Both conserved end residues are part of each CDR3. A D gene is named only where the DNA matches it firmly. The size entry is marked missing in some rows and otherwise reads once, few, many or a size class.

cdr3_nt: TGTGCCAGTAGCCCGACTAGCGCGACAGATACGCAGTATTTT
cdr3_aa: CASSPTSATDTQYF
d_call: TRBD2
clone_size: -
j_call: TRBJ2-3
v_call: TRBV19

cdr3_nt: TGTGCCAGCAGTGAAACCGTTAGCCAGGGTCAGCCCCAGCATTTT
cdr3_aa: CASSETVSQGQPQHF
d_call: -
clone_size: -
j_call: TRBJ1-5
v_call: TRBV2

cdr3_nt: TGTGCCAGCACCCTAGGGGGCGGTAGCTCCTACAATGAGCAGTTCTTC
cdr3_aa: CASTLGGGSSYNEQFF
d_call: TRBD1
clone_size: -
j_call: TRBJ2-1
v_call: TRBV2

cdr3_nt: TGTGCCAGCAGCTTATTGGGGGGACAGAACTATGGCTACACCTTC
cdr3_aa: CASSLLGGQNYGYTF
d_call: TRBD1
clone_size: -
j_call: TRBJ1-2
v_call: TRBV7-3

cdr3_nt: TGTGCCAGCAGTCTCGACAGGGTGCGATCACCCCTCCACTTT
cdr3_aa: CASSLDRVRSPLHF
d_call: TRBD1
clone_size: -
j_call: TRBJ1-6
v_call: TRBV2

cdr3_nt: TGTGCCAGCAGCTCCGCCGACAGGGGAATGCGGTACACCTTC
cdr3_aa: CASSSADRGMRYTF
d_call: TRBD1
clone_size: -
j_call: TRBJ1-2
v_call: TRBV7-9

cdr3_nt: TGCGCCAGCAGCTTGATGAGTAACACTGAAGCTTTCTTT
cdr3_aa: CASSLMSNTEAFF
d_call: -
clone_size: -
j_call: TRBJ1-1
v_call: TRBV5-1

cdr3_nt: TGTGCCATCAGTGAGTCCGGCAGGGGCTCCCCGAACACTGGAAACACCATATATTTT
cdr3_aa: CAISESGRGSPNTGNTIYF
d_call: -
clone_size: once
j_call: TRBJ1-3
v_call: TRBV10-3

cdr3_nt: TGTGCCTGGAGTGTGTCCGGGTATGGCTACACCTTC
cdr3_aa: CAWSVSGYGYTF
d_call: -
clone_size: once
j_call: TRBJ1-2
v_call: TRBV30

cdr3_nt: TGTGCCACCAGCAGAGAAGAGGACACTGAAGCTTTCTTT
cdr3_aa: CATSREEDTEAFF
d_call: -
clone_size: -
j_call: TRBJ1-1
v_call: TRBV15

cdr3_nt: TGTGCCAGCAGTGAAGGGTTGGTAGCGGGGGGCAATGAGCAGTTCTTC
cdr3_aa: CASSEGLVAGGNEQFF
d_call: TRBD2
clone_size: -
j_call: TRBJ2-1
v_call: TRBV6-1

cdr3_nt: TGCGCCAGCAGCTTATGGGCCTCGACCTACGAGCAGTACTTC
cdr3_aa: CASSLWASTYEQYF
d_call: -
clone_size: -
j_call: TRBJ2-7
v_call: TRBV10-2

cdr3_nt: TGTGCCAGCAGCTTAGGGGGAGCATTGGGAAAAGAGACCCAGTACTTC
cdr3_aa: CASSLGGALGKETQYF
d_call: -
clone_size: -
j_call: TRBJ2-5
v_call: TRBV7-7

cdr3_nt: TGTGCCTCATCAGGGGGCCGAAATACCTACGAGCAGTACTTC
cdr3_aa: CASSGGRNTYEQYF
d_call: TRBD1
clone_size: -
j_call: TRBJ2-7
v_call: TRBV30

cdr3_nt: TGTGCCAGCAGTGACAAGCGGAACACCGGGGAGCTGTTTTTT
cdr3_aa: CASSDKRNTGELFF
d_call: -
clone_size: -
j_call: TRBJ2-2
v_call: TRBV2

cdr3_nt: TGTGCCAGCAGCGCAGCGGGGGGGCTATATACGCAGTATTTT
cdr3_aa: CASSAAGGLYTQYF
d_call: TRBD2
clone_size: -
j_call: TRBJ2-3
v_call: TRBV5-4

cdr3_nt: TGTGCCAGCAGCCCTCGGACAGGGACGGAAAAACTGTTTTTT
cdr3_aa: CASSPRTGTEKLFF
d_call: TRBD1
clone_size: -
j_call: TRBJ1-4
v_call: TRBV7-9

cdr3_nt: TGTGCCAGCAGTTACTGGGGCCCCACGGGGACCCAGTACTTC
cdr3_aa: CASSYWGPTGTQYF
d_call: -
clone_size: -
j_call: TRBJ2-5
v_call: TRBV6-5

cdr3_nt: TGTGCCAGCAGTGTCTACAGGGGGGAGACTGAAGCTTTCTTT
cdr3_aa: CASSVYRGETEAFF
d_call: TRBD1
clone_size: -
j_call: TRBJ1-1
v_call: TRBV25-1

cdr3_nt: TGTGCCAGCAGTCGACTGGGACAGGGCAGAGGCTACACCTTC
cdr3_aa: CASSRLGQGRGYTF
d_call: TRBD1
clone_size: -
j_call: TRBJ1-2
v_call: TRBV2

cdr3_nt: TGCGCCAGCAGCTTGTATACGGGAAACTCTGGAAACACCATATATTTT
cdr3_aa: CASSLYTGNSGNTIYF
d_call: -
clone_size: -
j_call: TRBJ1-3
v_call: TRBV5-1

cdr3_nt: TGTGCCAGCAGCTTAGAAGGCAGGAACTATGGCTACACCTTC
cdr3_aa: CASSLEGRNYGYTF
d_call: -
clone_size: -
j_call: TRBJ1-2
v_call: TRBV7-9

cdr3_nt: TGTGCCAGCTCACCCGGGACAGGGTATGGAAACACCATATATTTT
cdr3_aa: CASSPGTGYGNTIYF
d_call: TRBD1
clone_size: -
j_call: TRBJ1-3
v_call: TRBV18

cdr3_nt: TGTGCCATCAGTAAATCCGGGGTCTCCTACGAGCAGTACTTC
cdr3_aa: CAISKSGVSYEQYF
d_call: -
clone_size: -
j_call: TRBJ2-7
v_call: TRBV10-3

cdr3_nt: TGCGCCAGCAGCTTTGGTTACGGTAGAAGCTCCTACAATGAGCAGTTCTTC
cdr3_aa: CASSFGYGRSSYNEQFF
d_call: -
clone_size: -
j_call: TRBJ2-1
v_call: TRBV5-1

cdr3_nt: TGTGCCAGCAGAAAGGACAGGGGTAAGCCCCAGCATTTT
cdr3_aa: CASRKDRGKPQHF
d_call: TRBD1
clone_size: -
j_call: TRBJ1-5
v_call: TRBV6-1

cdr3_nt: TGTGCCAGCAGCTTCGGCAGCGGGCAGCCCCAGCATTTT
cdr3_aa: CASSFGSGQPQHF
d_call: -
clone_size: -
j_call: TRBJ1-5
v_call: TRBV13